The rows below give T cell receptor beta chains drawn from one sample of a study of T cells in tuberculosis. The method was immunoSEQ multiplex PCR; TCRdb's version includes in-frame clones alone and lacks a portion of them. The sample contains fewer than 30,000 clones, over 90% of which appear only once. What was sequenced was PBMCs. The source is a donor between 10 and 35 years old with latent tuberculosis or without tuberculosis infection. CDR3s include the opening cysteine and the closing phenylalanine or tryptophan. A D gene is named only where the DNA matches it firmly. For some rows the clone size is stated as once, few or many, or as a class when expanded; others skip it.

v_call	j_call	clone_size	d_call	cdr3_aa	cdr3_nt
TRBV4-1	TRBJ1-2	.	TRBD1	CASSQDATGDYGYTF	TGCGCCAGCAGCCAAGACGCGACAGGGGATTATGGCTACACCTTC
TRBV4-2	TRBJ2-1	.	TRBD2	CASSRKTSGGSSEQFF	TGTGCCAGCAGCCGGAAGACTAGCGGGGGGTCGAGTGAGCAGTTCTTC
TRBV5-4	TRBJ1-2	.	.	CASSLWGGYGYTF	TGTGCCAGCAGCCTGTGGGGGGGGTATGGCTACACCTTC
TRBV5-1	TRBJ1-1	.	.	CASSLSRGWGTEAFF	TGCGCCAGCAGCCTGAGTAGGGGATGGGGCACTGAAGCTTTCTTT
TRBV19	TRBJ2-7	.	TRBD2	CASSSRTSGAHYEQYF	TGTGCCAGTAGTTCTCGGACTAGCGGGGCTCACTACGAGCAGTACTTC
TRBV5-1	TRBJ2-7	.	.	CASSSTGSYEQYF	TGCGCCAGCAGCTCTACAGGGTCCTACGAGCAGTACTTC
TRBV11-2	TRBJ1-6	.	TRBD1	CASSTRDRGGASPLHF	TGTGCCAGCAGCACCCGGGACAGGGGAGGGGCTTCACCCCTCCACTTT
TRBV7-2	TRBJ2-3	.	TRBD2	CASSFRQRGVVADTQYF	TGTGCCAGCAGCTTTCGCCAGCGGGGGGTGGTCGCAGATACGCAGTATTTT
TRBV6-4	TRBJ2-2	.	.	CASSDRTGELFF	TGTGCCAGCAGTGACCGTACCGGGGAGCTGTTTTTT
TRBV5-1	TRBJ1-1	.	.	CASSFLSSNLNTEAFF	TGCGCCAGCAGCTTCCTATCCTCTAACCTGAACACTGAAGCTTTCTTT
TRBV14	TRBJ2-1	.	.	CASKQGEQFF	TGTGCCAGCAAGCAGGGTGAGCAGTTCTTC
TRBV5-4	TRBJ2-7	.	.	CASKKGPGLEQYF	TGTGCCAGCAAAAAAGGCCCAGGGCTCGAGCAGTACTTC
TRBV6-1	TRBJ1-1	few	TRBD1	CASSEAGTAAMNTEAFF	TGTGCCAGCAGTGAAGCCGGGACAGCCGCCATGAACACTGAAGCTTTCTTT
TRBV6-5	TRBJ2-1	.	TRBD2	CASSYDGTSYYEQFF	TGTGCCAGCAGTTACGACGGGACTAGTTACTATGAGCAGTTCTTC
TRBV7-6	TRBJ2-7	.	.	CASSLSTDYEQYF	TGTGCCAGCAGCCTCTCGACAGACTACGAGCAGTACTTC
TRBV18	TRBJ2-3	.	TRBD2	CASSPTGGGSGTDTQYF	TGTGCCAGCTCACCCACTGGTGGCGGGAGCGGCACAGATACGCAGTATTTT
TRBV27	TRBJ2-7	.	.	CASSFSGTAGYEQYF	TGTGCCAGCAGTTTCTCCGGGACAGCGGGTTACGAGCAGTACTTC
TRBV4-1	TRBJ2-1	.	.	CASSQDWLDESSYNEQFF	TGCGCCAGCAGCCAAGATTGGCTAGATGAGAGCTCCTACAATGAGCAGTTCTTC
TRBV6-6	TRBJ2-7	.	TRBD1	CASSLQGQGEQYF	TGTGCCAGCAGTTTACAGGGGCAGGGCGAGCAGTACTTC
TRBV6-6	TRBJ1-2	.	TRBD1	CASSNRGGFGYTF	TGTGCCAGCAGTAACAGGGGTGGCTTTGGCTACACCTTC
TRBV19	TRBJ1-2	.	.	CASTPAGTGRGYTF	TGTGCCAGTACCCCGGCCGGGACGGGGAGGGGCTACACCTTC
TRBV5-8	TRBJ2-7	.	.	CASSLYRDYTYEQYF	TGTGCCAGCAGCTTGTACAGGGATTATACCTACGAGCAGTACTTC
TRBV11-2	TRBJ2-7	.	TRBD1	CASSWGQGPYEQYF	TGTGCCAGCAGCTGGGGACAGGGGCCCTACGAGCAGTACTTC
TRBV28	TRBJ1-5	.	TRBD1	CASSRTTGGSNQPQHF	TGTGCCAGCAGCCGTACGACAGGGGGGAGCAATCAGCCCCAGCATTTT
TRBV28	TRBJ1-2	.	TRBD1	CASSLRGNGYTF	TGTGCCAGCAGTCTCAGGGGGAATGGCTACACCTTC
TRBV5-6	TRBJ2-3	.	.	CASSRDITDTQYF	TGTGCCAGCAGCCGGGACATCACAGATACGCAGTATTTT
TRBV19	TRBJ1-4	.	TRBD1	CASKKGGQDEKLFF	TGTGCCAGTAAGAAAGGGGGACAGGATGAAAAACTGTTTTTT
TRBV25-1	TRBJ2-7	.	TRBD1	CASSEGTGAYEQYF	TGTGCCAGCAGTGAAGGGACAGGGGCCTACGAGCAGTACTTC
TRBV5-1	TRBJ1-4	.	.	CASSTQGRATNEKLFF	TGCGCCAGCAGCACACAGGGAAGGGCAACTAATGAAAAACTGTTTTTT
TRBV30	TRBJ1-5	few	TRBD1	CAWSGKGQGAGPQHF	TGTGCCTGGAGTGGGAAGGGACAGGGTGCAGGGCCCCAGCATTTT
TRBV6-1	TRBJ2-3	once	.	CASSDPYVNTQYF	TGTGCCAGCAGTGATCCGTATGTTAATACGCAGTATTTT
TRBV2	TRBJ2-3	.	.	CASSDDYTDTQYF	TGTGCCAGCAGTGATGACTATACAGATACGCAGTATTTT
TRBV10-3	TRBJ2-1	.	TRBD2	CATISGASYNEQFF	TGTGCCACCATTAGCGGGGCCTCCTACAATGAGCAGTTCTTC
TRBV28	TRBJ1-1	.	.	CASSLYGEANTEAFF	TGTGCCAGCAGTTTATACGGGGAGGCGAACACTGAAGCTTTCTTT
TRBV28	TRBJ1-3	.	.	CASSLRVSGNTIYF	TGTGCCAGCAGTTTGCGGGTCTCTGGAAACACCATATATTTT
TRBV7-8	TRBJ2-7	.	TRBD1	CASSFQLRTGPSYEQYF	TGTGCCAGCAGCTTTCAACTAAGGACAGGGCCATCCTACGAGCAGTACTTC
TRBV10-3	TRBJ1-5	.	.	CAISVSGGNQPQHF	TGTGCCATCAGTGTTTCAGGGGGCAATCAGCCCCAGCATTTT
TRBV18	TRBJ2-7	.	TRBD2	CASLYVPGHAGDYEQYF	TGTGCCAGCTTGTATGTACCCGGACACGCGGGGGACTACGAGCAGTACTTC
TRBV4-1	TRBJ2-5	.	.	CASSQRSPQETQYF	TGCGCCAGCAGCCAGCGGAGTCCGCAAGAGACCCAGTACTTC
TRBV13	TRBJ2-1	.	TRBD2	CASSAGERGGSNEQFF	TGTGCCAGCAGCGCTGGAGAGCGGGGGGGAAGCAATGAGCAGTTCTTC
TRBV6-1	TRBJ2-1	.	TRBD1	CASSKDRAAYNEQFF	TGTGCCAGCAGTAAAGACAGGGCCGCCTACAATGAGCAGTTCTTC
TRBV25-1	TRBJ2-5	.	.	CASQRETQYF	TGTGCCTCCCAGCGGGAGACCCAGTACTTC
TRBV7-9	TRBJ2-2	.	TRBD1	CASINRDRRAGELFF	TGTGCCAGCATAAACCGGGACAGGCGGGCCGGGGAGCTGTTTTTT
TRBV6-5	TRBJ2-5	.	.	CASSYSVRFGETQYF	TGTGCCAGCAGTTACTCGGTCAGGTTTGGAGAGACCCAGTACTTC
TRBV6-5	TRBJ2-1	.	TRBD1	CASNSGTGDYNEQFF	TGTGCCAGCAACTCCGGGACAGGGGACTACAATGAGCAGTTCTTC
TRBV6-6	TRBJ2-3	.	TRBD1	CASRLTGVVDTQYF	TGTGCCAGCAGGCTGACAGGGGTGGTAGATACGCAGTATTTT
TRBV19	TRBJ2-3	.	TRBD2	CASSITGTSGHSTDTQYF	TGTGCCAGTAGTATAACTGGGACTAGCGGTCATAGCACAGATACGCAGTATTTT
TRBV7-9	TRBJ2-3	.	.	CASSKVGGTVSTDTQYF	TGTGCCAGCAGCAAAGTTGGCGGGACAGTTAGCACAGATACGCAGTATTTT
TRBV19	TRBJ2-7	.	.	CASSGRSFGVPYEQYF	TGTGCCAGTAGTGGGAGATCTTTCGGGGTCCCCTACGAGCAGTACTTC
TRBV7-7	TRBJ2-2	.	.	CASSPNRVEELFF	TGTGCTAGCAGCCCGAACAGGGTGGAGGAGCTGTTTTTT